This entry lists 15 T cell receptor beta chains sequenced from one sample in a study of blood T cells in healthy people across ages (dated by TCRdb to between 2015 and 2017). Library preparation was by 5' RACE. TCRdb names Illumina HiSeq 2500 as the instrument used. A second PCR of about 7 to 12 cycles was performed with a sample-barcoded 5' primer and a J-beta primer mix. TCRdb redid the processing of the public reads, applying fastp at Q25 and MiXCR, and retained in-frame beta chains. Every distinct CDR3 protein forms one entry, paired with its most common genes and DNA. The sample table records fewer than 1.5 million distinct CDR3 sequences; 42% of these occur just once. The top ten constitute roughly 8.2% of the sample. The sequenced sample consisted of blood. The source is a woman aged 18-29 years in good health.

The rearrangement uses TRBV12-3 or TRBV12-4 and TRBJ1-4; 9 bases align to TRBD1. V shed 6 bases, J shed 7 bases, and the junction held 6 bases outside the gene matches. The CDR3 contains 14 residues. The CDR3 DNA sequence: TGTGCCAGCAGCCCCGGGACAGGGTTTGAAAAACTGTTTTTT. It codes for CASSPGTGFEKLFF.

The chain combines TRBV6-5 with TRBJ2-7; the D is unclear. Germline-derived CDR1 and CDR2 are MNHEY and SVGAGI. This CDR3 contains 15 residues. Trimming removed 2 bases at V and 2 bases at J, with 13 bases between. Written as DNA, the CDR3 is TGTGCCAGCAGTTACAGTAACTTAGAAACCTACGAGCAGTACTTC. This gives the protein CASSYSNLETYEQYF.

Ten or more counts support this clonotype. The rearrangement uses TRBV7-3 and TRBJ2-1, with a tentative D call TRBD2 (5 bases). CDR1 SGHTA and CDR2 FQGTGA come from the germline V gene. This CDR3 has 12 amino acids. Trimming took off 4 bases at V and 7 bases at J, with 8 bases between the two ends. The CDR3 DNA reads as TGTGCCAGCAGCTCAACTAGTAATGAGCAGTTCTTC. Its translation is CASSSTSNEQFF.

In its sample, this clonotype was seen once. The genes are TRBV2 and TRBJ2-2; D perhaps matches TRBD1 (6 bases). The CDR3 totals 12 residues. With 10 bases removed from V and 6 bases from J, the gap between germline ends came to 12 bases. Per germline, CDR1 SNHLY and CDR2 FYNNEI. DNA for the CDR3: TGTGCCACCGTCGAGGGGGCCGGGGAGCTGTTTTTT. Translating it yields CATVEGAGELFF.

The J gene is TRBJ2-2, the V gene TRBV5-1; either TRBD1 or TRBD2 may supply D (6 bases each). The CDR3 is made up of 16 amino acids. V shed 0 bases and J shed 7 bases, with 16 bases lying between them. CDR1 is SGHRS and CDR2 is YFSETQ in the germline V gene. CDR3 nucleotide sequence: TGCGCCAGCAGCTTGGTTCCGGGGGCGGTAATCGGGGAGCTGTTTTTT. Protein: CASSLVPGAVIGELFF. The entire variable domain, with the rest obtained from reference TRBV5-1 and TRBJ2-2, is as follows: KAGVTQTPRYLIKTRGQQVTLSCSPISGHRSVSWYQQTPGQGLQFLFEYFSETQRNKGNFPGRFSGRQFSNSRSEMNVSTLELGDSALYLCASSLVPGAVIGELFFGEGSRLTVL.

This clonotype came up once. A much bigger clone sits one base away, suggesting this may be a read error. The rearrangement uses TRBV12-3 or TRBV12-4 and TRBJ1-2, with 9 bases lining up with TRBD1. CDR3 length: 14 amino acids. DNA of the CDR3: TGTTCCAGCAGCCGACAGGGGGGGACCTATGGCTACACCTTC. As protein: CSSSRQGGTYGYTF.

The V and J genes are TRBV3-1 and TRBJ1-1; D uncertain. This CDR3 contains 13 residues. V was cut by 1 base and J by 8 bases, with 11 bases left in between. Germline values: CDR1 LGHDT, CDR2 YNNKEL (reference sequence). The CDR3 nucleotides are TGTGCCAGCAGCCAAGTCGCGGCAGAAGAAGCTTTCTTT. Encoded protein: CASSQVAAEEAFF. Supplemented by reference TRBV3-1 and TRBJ1-1, the full variable domain reads DTAVSQTPKYLVTQMGNDKSIKCEQNLGHDTMYWYKQDSKKFLKIMFSYNNKELIINETVPNRFSPKSPDKAHLNLHINSLELGDSAVYFCASSQVAAEEAFFGQGTRLTVV.

This clonotype was detected a few times. The V gene is TRBV7-9, the J gene TRBJ2-1; D unresolved. Germline V gives CDR1 SEHNR, CDR2 FQNEAQ (reference sequence). V was cut by 6 bases and J by 8 bases, with 8 bases left in between. The CDR3 runs to 11 residues. CDR3 residues: CASRGPHEQFF. Written as DNA, the CDR3 is TGTGCCAGCAGAGGACCCCATGAGCAGTTCTTC.

This sequence joins TRBV28 and TRBJ1-2, with TRBD1 as a possible D gene (5 bases). The CDR3 is 14 amino acids. The germline V gene has CDR1 MDHEN and CDR2 SYDVKM. Trimming left V 7 bases short and J 3 bases short, with 15 bases between. The DNA for the CDR3 is TGTGCCAGCACCCCTGGGAGGGGAGACTATGGCTACACCTTC. Encoded protein: CASTPGRGDYGYTF.

In its sample, this clonotype was seen a few times. The V call is TRBV11-1, the J call TRBJ2-3, with TRBD1 matching over 11 bases. J was trimmed by 4 bases and V by 3 bases; bases with no gene match: 6. The CDR3 sequence is 16 residues long. CDR1 and CDR2 from the germline V gene are SGHAT and FQDESV (reference sequence). The CDR3 loop is CASSFDRTGGPDTQYF. The DNA for the CDR3 is TGTGCCAGCAGCTTTGACCGGACAGGGGGCCCAGATACGCAGTATTTT.

The rearrangement joins TRBV3-1 to TRBJ2-2, with 7 bases identical to TRBD2. The CDR3 runs to 17 residues. V was clipped by 4 bases and J by 2 bases; unmatched bases: 10. Germline V gene sequence: CDR1 LGHDT, CDR2 YNNKEL (reference sequence). The CDR3 DNA reads as TGTGCCAGCAGCCCTGGATATGGGAGGGCCAACACCGGGGAGCTGTTTTTT. It specifies CASSPGYGRANTGELFF.

The chain is built from TRBV28 and TRBJ1-2; 8 nucleotides agree with TRBD1. V was clipped by 5 bases and J by 1 base; unmatched bases: 9. CDR3 length: 16 residues. From germline, CDR1 is MDHEN and CDR2 SYDVKM. The CDR3 nucleotides are TGTGCCAGCAGTACCACTTCGACAGGGGATAACTATGGCTACACCTTC. Its protein product is CASSTTSTGDNYGYTF.

This sequence joins TRBV12-3 or TRBV12-4 and TRBJ1-4, with D unclear. The ends were cut back, 5 bases at V and 6 bases at J, with 13 bases in the middle. CDR3 length: 14 amino acids. The CDR3 DNA follows: TGTGCCAGCAGTGTTGAGTCCTGGGATGAAAAACTGTTTTTT. Translating gives CASSVESWDEKLFF.

This clonotype was seen more than once but under ten times. The chain has TRBV10-3 and TRBJ1-4; 10 bases are shared with TRBD1. Germline CDR1 ENHRY, CDR2 SYGVKD. V lost 6 bases, J lost 8 bases, and 9 bases stayed unmatched. The CDR3 covers 15 residues. CDR3 loop: CAIRSSGTGVEKLFF. CDR3 sequence (DNA): TGTGCCATCAGATCTTCCGGGACAGGGGTAGAAAAACTGTTTTTT.

This chain connects TRBV2 to TRBJ2-1, with 11 bases identical to TRBD2. Trimming removed 5 bases from V and 8 bases from J; junction bases left unmatched: 8. The CDR3 has 15 amino acids. Germline lookup yields CDR1 SNHLY and CDR2 FYNNEI. The CDR3 sequence is CASSRTSGSIDEQFF. In DNA, the CDR3 is TGTGCCAGCAGTCGGACTAGCGGGTCGATTGATGAGCAGTTCTTC.